The clone carrying this T cell receptor beta chain showed up many times. Its antigen is not known. There were TCR beta CDR3 regions amplified from RNA transcripts. First-round RT-PCR targeting the TCR CDR3 was performed with the HTBI primer set. Via MiXCR, TCRdb re-called the multiplex PCR reads, giving one row per CDR3 protein. The data contain some 600,000 distinct CDR3 sequences, approximately 15% of them singletons. These data come from a study of T cells in Graves' hyperthyroidism and ophthalmopathy. Findings and caveats of the study: Ophthalmopathy, as predicted by the model, came a median 6.5 months after the prediction. Separation of ophthalmopathy from stable hyperthyroidism was achieved by a 13 V-J model.

Looked up from germline, CDR1 is SGHRS and CDR2 is YFSETQ. This CDR3 has 15 residues. Trimming took 5 bases from V and 0 from J, leaving 12 bases between them. The V call is TRBV5-1, the J call TRBJ2-1; D is unclear. The origin of this receptor is a woman aged 25-40 years with Graves' hyperthyroidism that later progressed to Graves' ophthalmopathy. The sample comprised blood. CDR3: CASRDPWSSYNEQFF. In DNA, the CDR3 is TGCGCCAGCAGGGACCCCTGGAGCTCCTACAATGAGCAGTTCTTC.